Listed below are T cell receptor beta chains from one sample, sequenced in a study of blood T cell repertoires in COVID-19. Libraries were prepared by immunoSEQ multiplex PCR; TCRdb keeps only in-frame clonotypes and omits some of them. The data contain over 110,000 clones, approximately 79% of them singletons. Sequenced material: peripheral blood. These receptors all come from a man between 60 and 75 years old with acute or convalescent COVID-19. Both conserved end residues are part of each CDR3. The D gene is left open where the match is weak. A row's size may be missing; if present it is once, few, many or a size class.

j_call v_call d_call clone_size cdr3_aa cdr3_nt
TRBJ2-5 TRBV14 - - CASSHKGMPQETQYF TGTGCCAGCAGCCACAAGGGGATGCCCCAAGAGACCCAGTACTTC
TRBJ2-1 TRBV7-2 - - CASSRDYNEQFF TGTGCCAGCAGCCGGGACTACAATGAGCAGTTCTTC
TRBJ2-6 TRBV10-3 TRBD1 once CAIRTGVVSGANVLTF TGTGCCATCAGGACAGGGGTGGTCTCTGGGGCCAACGTCCTGACTTTC
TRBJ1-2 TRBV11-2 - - CASSLMRPGDTF TGTGCCAGCAGCTTAATGCGGCCCGGGGACACCTTC
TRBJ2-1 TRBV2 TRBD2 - CASSLLAGVGNEQFF TGTGCCAGCAGCTTACTAGCGGGAGTTGGGAATGAGCAGTTCTTC
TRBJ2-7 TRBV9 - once CASSVGGQARYEQYF TGTGCCAGCAGCGTAGGTGGGCAGGCTCGCTACGAGCAGTACTTC
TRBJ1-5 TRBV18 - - CASSTAGDNQPQHF TGTGCCAGCTCAACGGCGGGGGACAATCAGCCCCAGCATTTT
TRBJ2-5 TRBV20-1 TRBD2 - CSASGTSAQETQYF TGCAGTGCTAGTGGGACTAGCGCACAAGAGACCCAGTACTTC
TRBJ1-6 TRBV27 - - CASSLTTGFNSPLHF TGTGCCAGCAGTTTGACAACGGGGTTTAATTCACCCCTCCACTTT
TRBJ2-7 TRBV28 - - CASSSTLAPAIEQYF TGTGCCAGCAGTTCCACTCTAGCGCCGGCTATTGAGCAGTACTTC
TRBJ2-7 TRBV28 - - CASRGPFYEQYF TGTGCCAGCAGGGGCCCGTTTTACGAGCAGTACTTC
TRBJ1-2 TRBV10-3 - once CATGLGQNRGYTF TGTGCCACAGGGCTAGGGCAGAATCGTGGCTACACCTTC
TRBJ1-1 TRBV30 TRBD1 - CAWSVGGTSRQFEAFF TGTGCCTGGAGTGTAGGGGGCACTTCAAGGCAGTTTGAAGCTTTCTTT
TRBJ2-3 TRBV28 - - CASSAPGGTDTQYF TGTGCCAGCAGTGCACCGGGGGGCACAGATACGCAGTATTTT
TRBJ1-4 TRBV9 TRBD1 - CASSPRPKQGLLLF TGTGCCAGCAGCCCCCGACCAAAACAGGGGCTACTCCTTTTT
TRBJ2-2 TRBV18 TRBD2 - CASSTAGVNTGELFF TGTGCCAGCTCGACGGCGGGGGTTAACACCGGGGAGCTGTTTTTT
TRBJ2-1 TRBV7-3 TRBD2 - CASSFLAGGLSSYNEQFF TGTGCCAGCAGCTTTCTAGCGGGAGGACTGAGCTCCTACAATGAGCAGTTCTTC
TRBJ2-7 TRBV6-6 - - CASSYSESGAEQYF TGTGCCAGCAGTTACTCGGAATCAGGGGCAGAGCAGTACTTC
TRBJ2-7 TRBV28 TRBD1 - CASTESGTAYEQYF TGTGCCAGCACCGAATCCGGGACAGCTTACGAGCAGTACTTC
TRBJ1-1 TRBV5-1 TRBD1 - CASSNGQGEGTEAFF TGCGCCAGCAGCAACGGACAGGGGGAGGGCACTGAAGCTTTCTTT
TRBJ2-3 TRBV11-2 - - CASSLGSGPITDTQYF TGTGCCAGCAGCTTAGGGAGCGGACCAATCACAGATACGCAGTATTTT
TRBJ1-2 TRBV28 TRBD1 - CACGDSRDYGYTF TGTGCCTGTGGGGACAGTCGGGACTATGGCTACACCTTC
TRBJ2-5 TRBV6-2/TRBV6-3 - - CASSPDTQETQYF TGTGCCAGCAGCCCAGACACCCAAGAGACCCAGTACTTC
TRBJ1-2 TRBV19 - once CASSSTGPAGYTF TGTGCCAGTAGTAGTACAGGGCCTGCTGGCTACACCTTC
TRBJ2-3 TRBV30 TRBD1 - CAWSRGLTDTQYF TGTGCCTGGAGCAGGGGGCTCACAGATACGCAGTATTTT
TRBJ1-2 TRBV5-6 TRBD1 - CASSLRDRGIGGYTF TGTGCCAGCAGCTTGCGGGACAGGGGAATCGGCGGATACACCTTC
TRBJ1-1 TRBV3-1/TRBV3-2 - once CASSQGVRAGVSEAFF TGTGCCAGCAGCCAAGGGGTAAGGGCAGGGGTATCGGAAGCTTTCTTT
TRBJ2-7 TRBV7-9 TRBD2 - CASSLESPLLAVEQYF TGTGCCAGCAGCTTAGAGTCCCCCCTACTAGCGGTCGAGCAGTACTTC
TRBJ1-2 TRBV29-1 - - CSVAVLTGNWGYTF TGCAGCGTCGCGGTGCTTACAGGGAATTGGGGCTACACCTTC
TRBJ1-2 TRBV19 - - CASRGGTAYGYTF TGTGCCAGTAGGGGCGGGACGGCCTATGGCTACACCTTC
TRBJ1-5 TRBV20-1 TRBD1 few CSASLQQGGQPQHF TGCAGTGCTAGTCTTCAGCAGGGGGGTCAGCCCCAGCATTTT
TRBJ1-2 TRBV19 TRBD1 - CASSNTGTGFPNYGYTF TGTGCCAGTAGTAACACCGGGACAGGATTTCCTAACTATGGCTACACCTTC
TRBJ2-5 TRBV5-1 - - CASSFTGKETQYF TGCGCCAGCAGCTTTACAGGGAAAGAGACCCAGTACTTC